Below, 11 T cell receptor beta chains from the same sample are listed, as sequenced in a study of blood T cell repertoires in COVID-19. Using immunoSEQ multiplex PCR, the repertoire was profiled, and TCRdb retains in-frame clones only, with some absent. Among roughly 430,000 clones listed, approximately 86% were seen once. The sequenced sample was PBMCs or T cells enriched from blood (not recorded which). These receptors originate from a woman in her thirties or forties with acute COVID-19.

V is TRBV6-5 and J is TRBJ1-6; possible D gene TRBD1, 5 bases. The CDR3 extends over 15 amino acids. Germline V gene sequence: CDR1 MNHEY, CDR2 SVGAGI. With 3 bases removed from V and 6 bases from J, the gap between germline ends came to 12 bases. The CDR3 reads CASSYTGRANSPLHF. The CDR3 DNA reads as TGTGCCAGCAGTTATACAGGCAGGGCTAATTCACCCCTCCACTTT.

The chain joins TRBV4-1 to TRBJ2-5, with 7 bases matching TRBD2. The germline gives CDR1 MGHRA, CDR2 YSYEKL. The CDR3 covers 16 residues. With V trimmed by 1 base and J by 4 bases, 9 bases remained unmatched. Here the CDR3 reads CASSQVKGLVIETQYF. For the CDR3, the DNA is TGCGCCAGCAGCCAAGTTAAAGGACTAGTGATAGAGACCCAGTACTTC.

CDR3 residues: CASSQIGDSTDTQYF. CDR3 nucleotides: TGTGCCAGCAGCCAGATTGGAGACAGCACAGATACGCAGTATTTT. This chain joins TRBV11-2 and TRBJ2-3; no firm D call. Germline V gene lookup returns CDR1 SGHAT and CDR2 FQNNGV. V was pared by 5 bases and J by 0 bases, with 12 bases between. The CDR3 loop spans 15 amino acids. The variable domain in full, completed from reference TRBV11-2 and TRBJ2-3, reads EAGVAQSPRYKIIEKRQSVAFWCNPISGHATLYWYQQILGQGPKLLIQFQNNGVVDDSQLPKDRFSAERLKGVDSTLKIQPAKLEDSAVYLCASSQIGDSTDTQYFGPGTRLTVL.

The chain is built from TRBV5-6 and TRBJ1-2; TRBD1 might be the D (5 bases). Between the trimmed V and J ends, which lost 4 bases and 13 bases, there was a span of 26 bases. CDR3 size: 15 residues. Germline CDR1 reads SGHDT; CDR2 reads YYEEEE. The CDR3: CASSPLSGGTMAGTF. The CDR3 DNA reads as TGTGCCAGCAGCCCCCTATCGGGGGGGACTATGGCTGGCACCTTC.

This rearrangement joins TRBV27 to TRBJ1-1; TRBD1 matches 7 bases. The CDR3 consists of 14 residues. CDR1 is MNHEY, CDR2 SMNVEV, per germline (reference sequence). The V and J ends lost 4 bases and 7 bases, in that order; junction bases with no gene match: 9. DNA for the CDR3: TGTGCCAGCAGTTCCCTTGAGGGGGCTCATGAAGCTTTCTTT. Amino acid sequence: CASSSLEGAHEAFF.

This sequence joins TRBV7-6 and TRBJ1-6, with D tentatively TRBD1 (5 bases). This CDR3 contains 14 residues. V lost 6 bases to trimming and J lost 5 bases, with 11 bases between them. Germline loops: CDR1 SGHVS, CDR2 FNYEAQ. The CDR3 loop reads CASRDGHDNSPLHF. The CDR3 DNA is TGTGCCAGCAGGGACGGACATGATAATTCACCCCTCCACTTT.

V and J are TRBV5-4 and TRBJ1-1; weak D call: TRBD1 (5 bases). The CDR3 consists of 13 residues. V was clipped by 2 bases and J by 8 bases, with 13 bases between them. The germline V gene has CDR1 SGHNT and CDR2 YYREEE (reference sequence). CDR3: CASSFRTRGEAFF. The CDR3 DNA reads as TGTGCCAGCAGCTTCCGGACTCGGGGGGAAGCTTTCTTT.

The chain employs TRBV5-4 and TRBJ2-1; TRBD1 aligns across 7 bases. The CDR3 runs 15 residues. CDR1 is SGHNT and CDR2 is YYREEE in the germline V gene (reference sequence). V lost 2 bases and J lost 7; bases outside the gene matches: 9. This chain's CDR3 is CASSLGGSGGNEQFF. The CDR3 DNA reads TGTGCCAGCAGCTTAGGGGGCTCAGGTGGTAATGAGCAGTTCTTC.

V is TRBV2 and J is TRBJ2-3; 13 bases match TRBD2. Germline loops: CDR1 SNHLY, CDR2 FYNNEI. With 2 bases clipped from V and 8 bases from J, the junction kept 4 bases outside the gene matches. The CDR3 has 15 residues. The CDR3 is CASSESGTSGATQYF. In nucleotides, the CDR3 is TGTGCCAGCAGTGAATCCGGGACTAGCGGGGCTACGCAGTATTTT.

The chain uses TRBV29-1 and TRBJ2-1; 7 nucleotides align to TRBD1. The CDR3 sequence is 12 residues long. The V segment lost 6 bases and the J segment 7 bases; nucleotides outside the gene matches: 6. Germline V gene sequence: CDR1 SQVTM, CDR2 ANQGSEA. The CDR3, as DNA: TGCAGCGTAATGGGACAGACTAATGAGCAGTTCTTC. Translated: CSVMGQTNEQFF.

The genes are TRBV15 and TRBJ2-1, with TRBD2 matching 7 bases. There are 15 residues in the CDR3. Losses at the gene ends were 0 bases for V and 8 bases for J; bases not matched to a gene: 7. Germline loops: CDR1 LNHNV, CDR2 YYDKDF (reference sequence). CDR3 amino acids: CATSREASGIDEQFF. The CDR3 region has the DNA TGTGCCACCAGCAGAGAGGCTAGCGGTATCGATGAGCAGTTCTTC.